Below are 9 T cell receptor beta chains sequenced from a single sample in a study of T-cell reconstitution after alpha-beta-depleted transplantation in children. Unique molecular identifiers were used in preparing the TCRbeta library. TCRdb called the PCR reads again in MiXCR, with one record for every CDR3 protein. The sample includes about 980,000 distinct CDR3 sequences, roughly 29% seen only once; the top ten take roughly 30%. Sequences were derived from PBMCs, mostly from graft donor cells, sampled 360 days after TCRalphabeta/CD19-depleted stem cell transplant. Every receptor here comes from a boy younger than two who had a stem cell transplant for SCID, so the T cells may come from the graft donor.

This chain joins TRBV4-1 and TRBJ2-1, with TRBD2 matching over 9 bases. Germline assignment: CDR1 MGHRA and CDR2 YSYEKL. This CDR3 is built from 17 residues. V gave up 0 bases and J gave up 6 bases; unmatched junction bases: 9. CDR3 sequence: CASSQDLRGGATNEQFF. CDR3 nucleotide sequence: TGCGCCAGCAGCCAAGATCTTCGCGGGGGGGCCACCAATGAGCAGTTCTTC.

This clonotype was seen only a few times. The chain couples TRBV4-1 to TRBJ2-1; D is unresolved. Germline assignment: CDR1 MGHRA and CDR2 YSYEKL. The CDR3 sequence is 15 residues long. Trimming cost V 4 bases and J 5 bases, with 15 bases left between them. CDR3 coding DNA: TGCGCCAGCAGCCTGCAAGGGTCGTTTGACAATGAGCAGTTCTTC. Amino acids: CASSLQGSFDNEQFF.

V is TRBV5-1 and J is TRBJ2-1; D perhaps matches TRBD2 (6 bases). CDR1 SGHRS and CDR2 YFSETQ come from the germline V gene. V gave up 1 base and J gave up 6 bases, with 8 bases separating them. The CDR3 has 13 residues. The CDR3 reads CASSLTSPNEQFF. In nucleotides, the CDR3 is TGCGCCAGCAGCTTGACTAGCCCCAATGAGCAGTTCTTC. The variable domain in full, completed from reference TRBV5-1 and TRBJ2-1, reads KAGVTQTPRYLIKTRGQQVTLSCSPISGHRSVSWYQQTPGQGLQFLFEYFSETQRNKGNFPGRFSGRQFSNSRSEMNVSTLELGDSALYLCASSLTSPNEQFFGPGTRLTVL.

This chain links TRBV10-3 with TRBJ2-7; D is uncertain. V gave up 3 bases and J gave up 0 bases, with 12 bases separating them. In germline, CDR1 is ENHRY, CDR2 SYGVKD. CDR3 length: 15 amino acids. As DNA, the CDR3 is TGTGCCATCAGTGACCCCGGCCCCTTCTCCTACGAGCAGTACTTC. Translation: CAISDPGPFSYEQYF.

The table lists this clonotype with a few counts. J is TRBJ2-4 and V is TRBV12-3 or TRBV12-4, with D possibly being TRBD2 (7 bases). The CDR3 has 15 residues. V was pared by 8 bases and J by 6 bases, with 20 bases between. CDR3 residues: CASRKGGVTPNIQYF. The CDR3 coding sequence is TGTGCCAGCCGAAAGGGGGGGGTAACCCCAAACATTCAGTACTTC.

This clonotype has more than one count but fewer than ten. The rearrangement joins TRBV9 to TRBJ2-3, with D possibly being TRBD1 (5 bases). Germline CDR1 is SGDLS and CDR2 is YYNGEE. The germline V and J ends were trimmed by 3 bases and 8 bases, with 19 bases remaining between them. The CDR3 consists of 15 residues. The CDR3 sequence: CASSARYPRDGTQYF. The DNA of the CDR3 is TGTGCCAGCAGCGCTAGATACCCCAGGGATGGTACGCAGTATTTT.

The CDR3 DNA sequence: TGTGCCGCAACCCGGGGGAGCACTGAAGCTTTCTTT. Translating it yields CAATRGSTEAFF. The chain links TRBV25-1 to TRBJ1-1; D might be TRBD1 (5 bases). V shed 11 bases and J shed 4 bases, with 14 bases lying between them. The CDR3 length is 12 residues. Per the germline V gene, CDR1 is MGHDK and CDR2 is SYGVNS. Full variable domain (missing parts from reference TRBV25-1 and TRBJ1-1): EADIYQTPRYLVIGTGKKITLECSQTMGHDKMYWYQQDPGMELHLIHYSYGVNSTEKGDLSSESTVSRIRTEHFPLTLESARPSHTSQYLCAATRGSTEAFFGQGTRLTVV.

This clonotype was counted a few times. The gene calls are TRBV3-1 and TRBJ2-3; TRBD1 or TRBD2 may be the D gene (6 bases each). This CDR3 contains 16 residues. The germline V gene encodes CDR1 LGHDT and CDR2 YNNKEL (reference sequence). With 4 bases removed from V and 3 bases from J, the gap between germline ends came to 17 bases. The CDR3 is CASSRRGRLGTDTQYF. Written as DNA, the CDR3 is TGTGCCAGCAGCCGGAGGGGGAGACTAGGAACAGATACGCAGTATTTT.

The chain joins TRBV5-1 to TRBJ2-1; 10 bases line up with TRBD2. The CDR3 covers 14 residues. The germline gives CDR1 SGHRS, CDR2 YFSETQ. The V and J ends lost 4 bases and 10 bases, in that order; junction bases with no gene match: 8. This chain's CDR3 is CASSPGLAPSEQFF. CDR3 in DNA: TGCGCCAGCAGCCCGGGACTAGCGCCCTCGGAGCAGTTCTTC.